The clone carrying this T cell receptor (beta chain) was observed once. The antigen is not known. The record originates from a study of cytomegalovirus exposure and HLA in healthy donors. General study findings and limits: Follow-up analysis found HLA locus-dependent TCR association rates, highest for DRB1 and lowest for HLA-C.

Trimming left V 5 bases short and J 4 bases short, with 6 bases between. CDR1 and CDR2 (germline): SNHLY, FYNNEI. The length of the CDR3 is 11 residues. With 60 Vbeta and 13 Jbeta primers, the PCR was carried out. In the authors' methods: Around 11 million of 70 million to 80 million unique TCR beta chains were shared, per a later count. Only in-frame clones appear in the TCRdb table, and some are missing; sequencing was by immunoSEQ multiplex PCR. V and J calls plus clone size are reproduced from that table; the DNA served to infer D and trimming. Among some 120,000 clones listed, roughly 85% were seen once. Every donor was a healthy person donating bone marrow. Though probably carrying unrecorded immune exposures, donors were nominally healthy at sampling.

The sample taken for sequencing was PBMCs. V gene TRBV2 combines with J gene TRBJ2-7, with D tentatively TRBD1 (5 bases). The sequence was collected from a middle-aged woman in good health and CMV-seropositive. The CDR3 protein is CASSYRYEQYF. In nucleotides, the CDR3 is TGTGCCAGCAGTTACAGGTACGAGCAGTACTTC.